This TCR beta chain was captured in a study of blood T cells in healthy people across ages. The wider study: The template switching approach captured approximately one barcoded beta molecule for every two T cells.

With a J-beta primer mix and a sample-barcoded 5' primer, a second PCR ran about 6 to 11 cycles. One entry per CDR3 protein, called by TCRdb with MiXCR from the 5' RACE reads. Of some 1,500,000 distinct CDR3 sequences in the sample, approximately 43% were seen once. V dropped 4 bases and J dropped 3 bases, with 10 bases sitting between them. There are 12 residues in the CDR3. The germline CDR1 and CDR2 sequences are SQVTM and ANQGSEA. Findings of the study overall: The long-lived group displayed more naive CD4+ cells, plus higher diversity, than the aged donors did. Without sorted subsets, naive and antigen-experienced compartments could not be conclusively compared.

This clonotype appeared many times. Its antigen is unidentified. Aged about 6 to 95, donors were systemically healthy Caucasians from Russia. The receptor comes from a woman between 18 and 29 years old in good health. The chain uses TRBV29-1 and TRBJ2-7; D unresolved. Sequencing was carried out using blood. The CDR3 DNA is TGCAGCGTTGTGGGCACCAGCTACGAGCAGTACTTC. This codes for CSVVGTSYEQYF.